This T cell receptor (beta chain) was recorded in a study of blood T cell repertoires in COVID-19. The CDR3 is 12 residues long. The germline V gene has CDR1 LGHDT and CDR2 YNNKEL (reference sequence). Germline trimming cut 4 bases from V and 11 bases from J; bases unmatched to any gene: 6. The method was immunoSEQ multiplex PCR; TCRdb's version includes in-frame clones alone and lacks a portion of them. The sample shows about 170,000 clones, 80% to 90% of them seen only once. The sample taken for sequencing was peripheral blood. This receptor was taken from an older woman with COVID-19, enrolled during active disease. The J gene is TRBJ1-1, the V gene TRBV3-1 (or the pseudogene TRBV3-2); 8 bases fit TRBD1. CDR3 in amino acids: CASSPTGVEAFF. The CDR3, as DNA: TGTGCCAGCAGCCCGACAGGGGTAGAGGCTTTCTTT.